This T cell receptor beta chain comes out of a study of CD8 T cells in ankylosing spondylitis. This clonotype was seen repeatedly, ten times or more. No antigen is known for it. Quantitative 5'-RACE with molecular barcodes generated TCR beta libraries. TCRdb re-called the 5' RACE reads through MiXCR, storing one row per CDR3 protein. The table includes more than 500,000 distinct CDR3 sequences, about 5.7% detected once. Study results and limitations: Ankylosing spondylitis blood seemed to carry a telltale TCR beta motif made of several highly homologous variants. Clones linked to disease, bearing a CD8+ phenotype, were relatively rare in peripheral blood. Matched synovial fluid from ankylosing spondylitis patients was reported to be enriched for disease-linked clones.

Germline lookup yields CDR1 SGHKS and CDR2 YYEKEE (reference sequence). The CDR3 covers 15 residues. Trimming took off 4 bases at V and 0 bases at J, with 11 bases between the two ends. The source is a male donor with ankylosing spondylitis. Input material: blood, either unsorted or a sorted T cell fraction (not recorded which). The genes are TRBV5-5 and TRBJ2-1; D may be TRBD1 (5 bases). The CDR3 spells CASSRQFSSYNEQFF. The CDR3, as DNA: TGTGCCAGCAGCCGACAGTTTAGCTCCTACAATGAGCAGTTCTTC.